Listed here are 14 T cell receptor beta chains from one sample, sequenced in a study of identical twins. TCRdb passed the 5' RACE reads through MiXCR, listing each CDR3 protein once. The profile shows roughly 1,500,000 distinct CDR3 sequences, less than 35% of them singletons. Sequencing input: cord blood. These receptors were collected from a newborn girl in good health.

This clonotype was observed a few times. This rearrangement joins TRBV28 to TRBJ1-5; D may be TRBD1 (5 bases). The CDR3 sequence is 17 residues long. V lost 6 bases and J lost 1, with 19 bases in between. Germline CDR1 and CDR2: MDHEN and SYDVKM. CDR3 sequence (DNA): TGTGCCAGCAGCCACCCCTTGGGGGGGACCAGCAATCAGCCCCAGCATTTT. This translates into CASSHPLGGTSNQPQHF.

This chain uses TRBV5-1 with TRBJ2-5, with D unresolved. The J call may be wrong; the DNA end is better matched by TRBJ2-7. This CDR3 contains 12 residues. Looked up from germline, CDR1 is SGHRS and CDR2 is YFSETQ. The CDR3 DNA is TGCGCCAGCAGCGGGATCGGGTACGAGCAGTACTTC. Translating it yields CASSGIGYEQYF.

J is TRBJ2-3 and V is TRBV9, with D uncertain. Germline V gene lookup returns CDR1 SGDLS and CDR2 YYNGEE. V was shortened by 3 bases and J by 6 bases, with 17 bases between the two germline ends. The CDR3 has 15 residues. The CDR3 coding sequence is TGTGCCAGCAGCGGCTCCGGGTCCCCCTTGGATACGCAGTATTTT. Translated, it gives CASSGSGSPLDTQYF.

This clonotype was picked up a small number of times. The V gene is TRBV10-2, the J gene TRBJ1-1; D remains unclear. Germline lookup yields CDR1 WSHSY and CDR2 SAAADI. V lost 0 bases to trimming and J lost 8 bases, with 7 bases between them. This CDR3 is built from 12 residues. The CDR3 DNA reads TGCGCCAGCAGTGAGTCGACGCTGGAAGCTTTCTTT. Translated: CASSESTLEAFF.

This clonotype was seen a handful of times. The rearrangement links TRBV7-6 to TRBJ1-1; D unclear. Trimming took 0 bases from V and 12 from J, leaving 11 bases between them. CDR1 is SGHVS and CDR2 is FNYEAQ in the germline V gene. This CDR3 is 12 amino acids long. The CDR3, as DNA: TGTGCCAGCAGCTTAGCCGGGAGCAGGACTTTCTTT. It is translated as CASSLAGSRTFF.

With regard to this clonotype: This may be a read error, as it is one base from a much larger clone. The rearrangement joins TRBV27 to TRBJ2-4; D gene uncertain. CDR1 is MNHEY, CDR2 SMNVEV, per germline (reference sequence). CDR3 size: 14 residues. V was shortened by 5 bases and J by 3 bases, with 11 bases between the two germline ends. The CDR3 spells CASSPDKVKNIQYF. In DNA, the CDR3 is TGTGCCAGCAGTCCCGACAAGGTCAAAAACATTCAGTACTTC.

This clonotype was seen at least ten times. The chain joins TRBV9 to TRBJ2-1, with 7 bases identical to TRBD2. The CDR3 covers 15 residues. J gave up 5 bases and V 0 bases, and 5 bases lay outside the gene matches. Germline CDR1 and CDR2: SGDLS and YYNGEE. This CDR3 reads CASSVAPSGNNEQFF. For the CDR3, the DNA is TGTGCCAGCAGCGTAGCTCCTAGCGGTAACAATGAGCAGTTCTTC.

This chain joins TRBV20-1 and TRBJ2-3, with D perhaps matching TRBD2 (5 bases). The CDR3 sequence is 13 residues long. The germline V gene has CDR1 DFQATT and CDR2 SNEGSKA (reference sequence). Trimming removed 8 bases from V and 6 bases from J, with 18 bases in between. Here the CDR3 DNA reads TGCAGTAATAAGCGGTCCATCTACGATACGCAGTATTTT. Translating it yields CSNKRSIYDTQYF.

The V and J genes are TRBV20-1 and TRBJ1-6; D possibly corresponds to TRBD1 (6 bases). Germline loops: CDR1 DFQATT, CDR2 SNEGSKA (reference sequence). CDR3 length: 15 residues. V was pared by 1 base and J by 5 bases, with 12 bases between. CDR3 sequence: CSARGQGSNNSPLHF. The CDR3 DNA reads TGCAGTGCTAGAGGCCAGGGGTCGAATAATTCACCCCTCCACTTT.

Of note for this clonotype: A junction end diverges from the germline sequence, so it may reflect a read error. The rearrangement links TRBV29-1 to TRBJ2-7; a possible D gene is TRBD1 (5 bases). CDR1 and CDR2 (germline): SQVTM, ANQGSEA. The CDR3 contains 13 residues. The CDR3 reads CGVGDSPPYEQYF. CDR3 in DNA: TGCGGCGTTGGAGACAGTCCCCCTTACGAGCAGTACTTC.

For this clonotype: A read error may account for a junction end that differs from germline. This chain links TRBV5-1 with TRBJ2-3, with D perhaps assigned TRBD1 or TRBD2 (5 bases each). Germline V gene data show CDR1 as SGHRS and CDR2 as YFSETQ. CDR3 size: 15 residues. This CDR3 reads CTSSLGLAFSDTQYF. For the CDR3, the DNA is TGCACCAGCAGCTTGGGGCTAGCTTTTTCGGATACGCAGTATTTT.

The V and J genes are TRBV29-1 and TRBJ2-6; TRBD1 might be the D (6 bases). CDR1 is SQVTM and CDR2 is ANQGSEA in the germline V gene. There are 16 residues in the CDR3. The V end lost 6 bases, the J end lost 0 bases, and 15 bases lay between the germline ends. For the CDR3, the DNA is TGCAGCGTCCTAGGACAGCCTCGCTCTGGGGCCAACGTCCTGACTTTC. Translating gives CSVLGQPRSGANVLTF.

The chain links TRBV28 to TRBJ2-5, with 8 bases matching TRBD2. V lost 2 bases, J lost 11 bases, and 10 bases stayed unmatched. Germline V gene data show CDR1 as MDHEN and CDR2 as SYDVKM. CDR3 length: 14 amino acids. CDR3 in amino acids: CASSLKRERNEQYF. The CDR3 DNA reads as TGTGCCAGCAGTTTAAAGCGGGAGAGGAATGAGCAGTACTTC.

The CDR3 bases are TGCAGCGTGTCCGGGACAGTAAACACTGAAGCTTTCTTT. Translated: CSVSGTVNTEAFF. This chain joins TRBV29-1 and TRBJ1-1; 7 bases agree with TRBD1. The CDR3 covers 13 residues. CDR1 SQVTM and CDR2 ANQGSEA come from the germline V gene. With V trimmed by 6 bases and J by 2 bases, 6 bases remained unmatched.